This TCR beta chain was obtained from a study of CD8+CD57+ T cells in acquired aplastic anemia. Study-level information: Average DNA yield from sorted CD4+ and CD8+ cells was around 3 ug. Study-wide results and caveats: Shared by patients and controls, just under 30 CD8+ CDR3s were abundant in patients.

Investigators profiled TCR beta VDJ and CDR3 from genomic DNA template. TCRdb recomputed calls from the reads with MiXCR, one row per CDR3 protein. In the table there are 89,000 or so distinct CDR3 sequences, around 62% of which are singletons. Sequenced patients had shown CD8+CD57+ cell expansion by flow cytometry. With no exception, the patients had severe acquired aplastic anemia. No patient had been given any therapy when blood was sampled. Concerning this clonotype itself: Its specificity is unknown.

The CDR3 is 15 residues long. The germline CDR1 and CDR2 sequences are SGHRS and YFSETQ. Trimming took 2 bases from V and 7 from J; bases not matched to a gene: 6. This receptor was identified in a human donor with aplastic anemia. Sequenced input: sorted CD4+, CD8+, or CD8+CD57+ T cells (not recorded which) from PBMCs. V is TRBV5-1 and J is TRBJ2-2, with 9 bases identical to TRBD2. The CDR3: CASSLGGRASGELFF. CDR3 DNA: TGCGCCAGCAGCTTAGGCGGGAGGGCGAGCGGGGAGCTGTTTTTT.